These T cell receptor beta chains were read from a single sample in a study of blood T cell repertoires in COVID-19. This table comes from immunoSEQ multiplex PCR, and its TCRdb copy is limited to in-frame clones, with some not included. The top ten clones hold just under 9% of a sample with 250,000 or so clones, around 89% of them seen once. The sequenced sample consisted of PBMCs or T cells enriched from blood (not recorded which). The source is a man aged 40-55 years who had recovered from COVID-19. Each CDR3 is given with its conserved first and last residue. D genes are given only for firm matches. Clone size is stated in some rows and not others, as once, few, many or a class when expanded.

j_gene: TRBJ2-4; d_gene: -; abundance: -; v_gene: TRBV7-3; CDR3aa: CASSLNAAGIQYF; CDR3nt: TGTGCCAGCAGCTTAAATGCGGCGGGCATTCAGTACTTC
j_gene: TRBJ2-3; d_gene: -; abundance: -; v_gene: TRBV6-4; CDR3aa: CASSDSRGGDTQYF; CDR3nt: TGTGCCAGCAGTGACTCGCGGGGTGGAGATACGCAGTATTTT
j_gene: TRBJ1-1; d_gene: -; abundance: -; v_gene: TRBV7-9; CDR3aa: CASSFGTGDTEAFF; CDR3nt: TGTGCCAGCAGCTTCGGTACAGGCGATACTGAAGCTTTCTTT
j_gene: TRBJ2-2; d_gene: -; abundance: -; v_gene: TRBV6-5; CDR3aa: CASSWRTGELFF; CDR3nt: TGTGCCAGCAGTTGGAGGACCGGGGAGCTGTTTTTT
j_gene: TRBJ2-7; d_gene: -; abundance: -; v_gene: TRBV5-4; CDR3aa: CASSASTGREQYF; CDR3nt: TGTGCCAGCAGCGCCTCGACAGGGAGGGAGCAGTACTTC
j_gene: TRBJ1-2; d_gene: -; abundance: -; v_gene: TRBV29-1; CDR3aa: CSVVAGQSNYGYTF; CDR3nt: TGCAGCGTTGTGGCAGGACAATCTAACTATGGCTACACCTTC
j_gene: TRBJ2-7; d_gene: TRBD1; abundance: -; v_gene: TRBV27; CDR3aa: CASSPGTGPEQYF; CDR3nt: TGTGCCAGCAGTCCCGGGACAGGGCCTGAGCAGTACTTC
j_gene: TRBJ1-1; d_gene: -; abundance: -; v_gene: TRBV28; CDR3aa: CASRTHRSTTEAFF; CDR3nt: TGTGCCAGCAGAACCCACAGGAGTACCACTGAAGCTTTCTTT
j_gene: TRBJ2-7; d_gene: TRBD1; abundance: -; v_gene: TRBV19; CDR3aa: CASSRTGGYEQYF; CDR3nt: TGTGCCAGTAGTAGAACAGGGGGCTACGAGCAGTACTTC
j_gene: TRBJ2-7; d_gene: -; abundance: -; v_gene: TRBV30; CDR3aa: CAWSSGTGGEQYF; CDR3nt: TGTGCCTGGAGTTCAGGGACTGGGGGAGAGCAGTACTTC
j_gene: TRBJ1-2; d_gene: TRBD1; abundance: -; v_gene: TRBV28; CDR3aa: CASSPTGQVGGYTF; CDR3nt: TGTGCCAGCAGTCCAACCGGACAGGTTGGTGGCTACACCTTC
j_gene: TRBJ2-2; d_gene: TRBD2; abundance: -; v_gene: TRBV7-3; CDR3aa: CASSLTLAGGTGELFF; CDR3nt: TGTGCCAGCAGCTTAACACTAGCGGGTGGCACCGGGGAGCTGTTTTTT
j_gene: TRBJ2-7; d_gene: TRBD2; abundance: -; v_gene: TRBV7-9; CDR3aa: CASSSGGNRPYEQYF; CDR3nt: TGTGCCAGCAGCTCGGGGGGGAACCGCCCTTACGAGCAGTACTTC
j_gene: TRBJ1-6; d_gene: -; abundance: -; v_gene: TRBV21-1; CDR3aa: CASSKVQGNSPLHF; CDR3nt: TGTGCCAGCAGCAAAGTCCAGGGCAATTCACCCCTCCACTTT
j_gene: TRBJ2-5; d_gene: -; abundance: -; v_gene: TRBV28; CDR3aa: CASSFLGRRETQYF; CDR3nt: TGTGCCAGCAGTTTCCTGGGAAGGAGGGAGACCCAGTACTTC
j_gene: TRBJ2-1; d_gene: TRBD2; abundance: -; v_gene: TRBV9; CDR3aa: CASSVAPRLGSGGAGGEQFF; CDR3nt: TGTGCCAGCAGCGTAGCTCCTCGGCTAGGAAGCGGGGGGGCGGGTGGTGAGCAGTTCTTC
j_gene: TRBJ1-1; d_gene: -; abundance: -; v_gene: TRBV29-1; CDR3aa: CSVVRGGTEAFF; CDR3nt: TGCAGCGTTGTCAGAGGGGGCACTGAAGCTTTCTTT
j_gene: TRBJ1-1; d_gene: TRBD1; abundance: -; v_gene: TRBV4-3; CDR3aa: CASSQGNRGMGTEAFF; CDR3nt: TGCGCCAGCAGCCAAGGAAACAGGGGGATGGGCACTGAAGCTTTCTTT
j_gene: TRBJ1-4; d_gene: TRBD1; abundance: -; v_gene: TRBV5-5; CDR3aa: CASSPLGAGQGREKLFF; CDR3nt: TGTGCCAGCAGCCCCCTAGGGGCGGGACAGGGTCGTGAAAAACTGTTTTTT
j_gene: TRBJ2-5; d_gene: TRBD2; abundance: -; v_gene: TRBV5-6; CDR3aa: CASRIAGDQETQYF; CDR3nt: TGTGCCAGCAGGATAGCGGGGGACCAAGAGACCCAGTACTTC
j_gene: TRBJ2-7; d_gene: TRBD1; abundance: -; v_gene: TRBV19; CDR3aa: CASGRDRDYEQYF; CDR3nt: TGTGCCAGTGGCCGGGACAGGGACTACGAGCAGTACTTC
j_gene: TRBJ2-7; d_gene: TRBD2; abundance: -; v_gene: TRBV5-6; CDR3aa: CASSLVRSGGYEQYF; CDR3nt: TGTGCCAGCAGCTTGGTCCGTAGCGGGGGATACGAGCAGTACTTC
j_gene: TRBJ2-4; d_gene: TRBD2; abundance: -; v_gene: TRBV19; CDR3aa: CASSRRTSGRIDIQYF; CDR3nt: TGTGCCAGTAGCCGTAGGACTAGCGGGAGGATAGACATTCAGTACTTC
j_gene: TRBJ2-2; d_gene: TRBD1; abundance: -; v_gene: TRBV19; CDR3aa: CASKRDRGRELFF; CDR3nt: TGTGCCAGTAAACGGGACAGGGGTCGGGAGCTGTTTTTT
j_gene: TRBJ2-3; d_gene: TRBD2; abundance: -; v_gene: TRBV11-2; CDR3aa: CASSGGLAGITSTDTQYF; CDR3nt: TGTGCCAGCAGCGGGGGACTAGCGGGTATCACTAGCACAGATACGCAGTATTTT
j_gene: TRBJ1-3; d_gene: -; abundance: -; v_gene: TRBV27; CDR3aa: CASSSTPPVSGNTIYF; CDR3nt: TGTGCCAGCAGTTCTACCCCCCCGGTCTCTGGAAACACCATATATTTT
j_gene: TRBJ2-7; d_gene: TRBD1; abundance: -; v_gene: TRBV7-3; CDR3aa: CASSHDPGTGKYEQYF; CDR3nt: TGTGCCAGCAGCCATGACCCCGGGACAGGGAAATACGAGCAGTACTTC
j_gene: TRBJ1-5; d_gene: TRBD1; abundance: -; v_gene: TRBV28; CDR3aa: CASSKTGYRTSNQPQHF; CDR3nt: TGTGCCAGCAGTAAGACAGGGTACAGAACTAGCAATCAGCCCCAGCATTTT
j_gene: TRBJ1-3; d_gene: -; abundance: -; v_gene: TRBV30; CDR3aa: CAWGQHSSGNTIYF; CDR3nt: TGTGCCTGGGGACAGCACAGCTCTGGAAACACCATATATTTT
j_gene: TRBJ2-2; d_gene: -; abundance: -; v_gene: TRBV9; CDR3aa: CASSEHSGVGGELFF; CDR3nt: TGTGCCAGCAGCGAGCACTCCGGGGTCGGCGGGGAGCTGTTTTTT
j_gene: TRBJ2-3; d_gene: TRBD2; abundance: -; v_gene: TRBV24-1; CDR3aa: CATSDSAGVAGGTDTQYF; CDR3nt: TGTGCCACCAGTGATTCCGCCGGTGTAGCGGGAGGGACAGATACGCAGTATTTT
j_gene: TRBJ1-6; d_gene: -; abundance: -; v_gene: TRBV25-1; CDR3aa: CASSEWPGYNSPLHF; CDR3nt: TGTGCCAGCAGTGAATGGCCGGGGTATAATTCACCCCTCCACTTT
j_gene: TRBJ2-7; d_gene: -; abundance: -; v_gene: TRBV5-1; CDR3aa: CASSLGSTNSYEQYF; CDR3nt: TGCGCCAGCAGCTTGGGCTCAACTAATTCCTACGAGCAGTACTTC
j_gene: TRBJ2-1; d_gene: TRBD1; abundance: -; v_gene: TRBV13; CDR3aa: CASSPRQGAFYNEQFF; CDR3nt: TGTGCCAGCAGCCCCCGACAGGGGGCCTTCTACAATGAGCAGTTCTTC
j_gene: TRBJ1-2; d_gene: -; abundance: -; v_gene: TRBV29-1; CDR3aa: CSVGVREGYTF; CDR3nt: TGCAGCGTTGGGGTGAGGGAAGGCTACACCTTC
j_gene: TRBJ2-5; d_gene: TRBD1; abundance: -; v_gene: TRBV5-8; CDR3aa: CASGDRGYQETQYF; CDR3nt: TGTGCCAGCGGGGACAGGGGCTACCAAGAGACCCAGTACTTC
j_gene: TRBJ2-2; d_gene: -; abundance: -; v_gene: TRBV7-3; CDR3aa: CASSPRPRGATGELFF; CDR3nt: TGTGCCAGCAGCCCACGTCCGCGTGGGGCCACCGGGGAGCTGTTTTTT
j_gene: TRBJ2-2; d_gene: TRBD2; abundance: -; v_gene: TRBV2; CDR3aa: CASPRGGANTGELFF; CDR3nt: TGTGCCAGCCCACGGGGGGGAGCGAACACCGGGGAGCTGTTTTTT
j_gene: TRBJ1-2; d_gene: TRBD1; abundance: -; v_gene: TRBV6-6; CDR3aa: CASSPFGGTDFDYGYTF; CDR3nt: TGTGCCAGCAGTCCTTTTGGGGGGACAGACTTCGACTATGGCTACACCTTC
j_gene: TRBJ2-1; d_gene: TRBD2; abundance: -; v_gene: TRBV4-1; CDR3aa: CASSLASGSYDEQFF; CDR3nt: TGCGCCAGCAGCCTGGCTAGCGGGAGTTACGATGAGCAGTTCTTC
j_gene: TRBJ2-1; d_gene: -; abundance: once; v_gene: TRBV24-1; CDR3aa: CATSDFGPAGTYNEQFF; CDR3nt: TGTGCCACCAGTGATTTTGGCCCCGCAGGGACCTACAATGAGCAGTTCTTC
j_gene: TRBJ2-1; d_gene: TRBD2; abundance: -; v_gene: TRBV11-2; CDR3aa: CASSPKRLAGVAYNEQFF; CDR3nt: TGTGCCAGCAGCCCTAAGAGACTAGCGGGAGTCGCCTACAATGAGCAGTTCTTC
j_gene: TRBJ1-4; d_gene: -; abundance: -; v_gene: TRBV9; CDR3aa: CASSVEDSGGEYLEKLFF; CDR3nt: TGTGCCAGCAGCGTGGAGGACAGCGGTGGGGAGTACCTGGAAAAACTGTTTTTT
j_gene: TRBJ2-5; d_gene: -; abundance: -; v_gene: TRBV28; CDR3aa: CASVASGRDQETQYF; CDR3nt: TGTGCCAGCGTGGCCTCTGGGCGAGACCAAGAGACCCAGTACTTC
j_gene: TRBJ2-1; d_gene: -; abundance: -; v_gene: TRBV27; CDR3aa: CASSFRAGLDEQFF; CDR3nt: TGTGCCAGCAGTTTTAGGGCAGGGTTGGATGAGCAGTTCTTC
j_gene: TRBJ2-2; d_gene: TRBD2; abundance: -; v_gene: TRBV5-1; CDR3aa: CASSLVGLAGTGELFF; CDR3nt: TGCGCCAGCAGCTTGGTGGGACTAGCGGGGACCGGGGAGCTGTTTTTT
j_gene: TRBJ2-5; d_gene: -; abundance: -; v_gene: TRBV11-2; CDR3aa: CASSLGVATGGEQETQYF; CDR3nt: TGTGCCAGCAGCTTAGGGGTCGCTACGGGGGGCGAACAAGAGACCCAGTACTTC
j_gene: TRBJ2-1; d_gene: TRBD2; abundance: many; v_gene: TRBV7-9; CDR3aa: CASSLVVPASGRTKEQFF; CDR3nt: TGTGCCAGCAGCTTAGTGGTTCCCGCTAGCGGGAGGACGAAAGAGCAGTTCTTC
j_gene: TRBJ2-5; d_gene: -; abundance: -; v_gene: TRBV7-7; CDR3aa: CASSLGAYQETQYF; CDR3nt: TGTGCTAGCAGCTTAGGGGCTTACCAAGAGACCCAGTACTTC
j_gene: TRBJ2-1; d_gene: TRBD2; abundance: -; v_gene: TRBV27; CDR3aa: CASSPGTSAYNEQFF; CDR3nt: TGTGCCAGCAGTCCAGGCACTAGCGCCTACAATGAGCAGTTCTTC
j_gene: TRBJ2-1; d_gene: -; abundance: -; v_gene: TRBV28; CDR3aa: CASSLHHRTPLYNEQFF; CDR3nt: TGTGCCAGCAGTCTCCACCACAGGACACCTCTCTACAATGAGCAGTTCTTC
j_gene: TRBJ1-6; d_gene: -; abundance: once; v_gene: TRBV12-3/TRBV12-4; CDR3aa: CASSPSERALHF; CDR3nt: TGTGCCAGCAGCCCCAGTGAGCGGGCCCTCCACTTT
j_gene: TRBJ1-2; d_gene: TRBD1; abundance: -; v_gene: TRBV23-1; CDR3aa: CASSQPTPGQGANYGYTF; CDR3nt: TGCGCCAGCAGTCAACCTACCCCGGGACAGGGCGCTAACTATGGCTACACCTTC
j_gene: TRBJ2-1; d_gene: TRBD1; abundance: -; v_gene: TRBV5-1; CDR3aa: CASSSTGTGLVWNEQFF; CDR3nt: TGCGCCAGCAGCTCAACCGGGACAGGTTTGGTTTGGAATGAGCAGTTCTTC
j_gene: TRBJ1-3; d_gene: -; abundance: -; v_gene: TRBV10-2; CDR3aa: CASSDLGPEAGNTIYF; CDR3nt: TGCGCCAGCAGTGATCTGGGGCCCGAGGCTGGAAACACCATATATTTT
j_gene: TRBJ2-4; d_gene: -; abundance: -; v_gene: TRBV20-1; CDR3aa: CSASQLTIQYF; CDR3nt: TGCAGTGCTTCCCAGCTGACAATTCAGTACTTC
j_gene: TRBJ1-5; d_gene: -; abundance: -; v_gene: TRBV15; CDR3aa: CATSRQDQPQHF; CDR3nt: TGTGCCACCAGCAGACAGGATCAGCCCCAGCATTTT
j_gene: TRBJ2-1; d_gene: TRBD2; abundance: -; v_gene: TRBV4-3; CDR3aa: CASSQDLVEREYYNEQFF; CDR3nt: TGCGCCAGCAGCCAAGATCTCGTGGAGCGGGAGTATTACAATGAGCAGTTCTTC
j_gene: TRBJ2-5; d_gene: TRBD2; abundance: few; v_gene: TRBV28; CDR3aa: CASSLRGREAGTQYF; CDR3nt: TGTGCCAGCAGTTTACGCGGGAGGGAGGCAGGAACCCAGTACTTC
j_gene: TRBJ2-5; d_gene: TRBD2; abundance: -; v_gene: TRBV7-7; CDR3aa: CASSLGLDAPGETQYF; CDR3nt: TGTGCTAGCAGCTTGGGACTAGACGCGCCGGGGGAGACCCAGTACTTC